Below, one T cell receptor beta chain is given with its context. What antigen it recognizes has not been identified. No base qualities exist here, and no much larger clone lies one base off it. CDR1 and CDR2 (SGHVS, FNYEAQ) derive from the germline V gene. Deletion took 5 bases off V and 2 bases off J, with a span of 11 bases between the germline ends. The CDR3 measures 14 amino acids from cysteine to phenylalanine. The CDR3 DNA has 42 bases and is translated from base 1. The data are from a study of control samples from healthy donors and cancer patients (dated by TCRdb to about 2020). Preparation of the library involved the immunoSEQ multiplex PCR assay. TCRdb re-hosts the immuneACCESS table, in-frame sequences only. Its copies lack some clones; in the studies checked, an unresolved V gene accounts for under half of them, and the cause for the rest is not known. This sample gives some 150,000 clones in total; 93% of them show up just once. The ten largest clones represent roughly 2.3% of the sample.

The sequence came from a man over 45 in good health. The sequenced material came from blood. Recombination connected TRBV7-6 to TRBJ2-3, with a tentative D call of TRBD1 or TRBD2, each matching 5 bases. The CDR3 sequence is CASSGTPSTDTQYF. Read as DNA, the sequence is TGTGCCAGCAGCGGGACCCCCTCCACAGATACGCAGTATTTT.